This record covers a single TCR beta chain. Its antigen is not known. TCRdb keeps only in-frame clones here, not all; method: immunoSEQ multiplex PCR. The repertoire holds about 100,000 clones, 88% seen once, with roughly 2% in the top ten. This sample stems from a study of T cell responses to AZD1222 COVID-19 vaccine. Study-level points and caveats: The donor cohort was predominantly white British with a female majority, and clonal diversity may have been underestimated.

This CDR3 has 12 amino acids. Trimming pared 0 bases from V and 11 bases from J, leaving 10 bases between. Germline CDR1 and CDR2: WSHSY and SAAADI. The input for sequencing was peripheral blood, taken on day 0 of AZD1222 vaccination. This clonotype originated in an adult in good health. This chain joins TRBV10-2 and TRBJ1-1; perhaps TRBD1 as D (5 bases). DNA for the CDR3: TGCGCCAGCAGTGAGTCGACAGATGAGGCTTTCTTT. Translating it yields CASSESTDEAFF.